This TCR beta chain was found in a study of cytotoxic CD8 clonotypes in ibrutinib-treated CLL. Trimming took off 6 bases at V and 2 bases at J, with 11 bases between the two ends. Germline V gene data show CDR1 as MNHNS and CDR2 as SASEGT. This CDR3 is built from 14 residues. Assay used: immunoSEQ multiplex PCR; TCRdb lists only in-frame clones, some missing. Altogether about 50,000 clones are present, approximately 87% being singletons, with the ten largest covering roughly 22%. The specimen was PBMCs, collected after 24 months of ibrutinib treatment. This sequence was found in a human donor with chronic lymphocytic leukemia. This sequence joins TRBV6-1 and TRBJ1-3; maybe TRBD1 (6 bases). CDR3 sequence reads: CASRITGTGNTIYF. Written as DNA, the CDR3 is TGTGCCAGCAGGATAACAGGGACTGGAAACACCATATATTTT.